This is a list of T cell receptor beta chains from one sample in a study of blood T cell repertoires in COVID-19. The repertoire was sequenced with immunoSEQ multiplex PCR; TCRdb's copy has only in-frame clones and lacks some. Here the sample spans around 24,000 clones, nearly 90% being singletons. Sample: peripheral blood. Every receptor here comes from a woman in her sixties or seventies with active COVID-19. Both conserved end residues are part of each CDR3. The order of the fields is CDR3 DNA, CDR3 protein, J gene, V gene, D gene, clone size. A D gene is named only where the DNA matches it firmly. Clone size appears in some rows only: once, few, many, or a class for an expanded clone.

CDR3nt: TGTGCCACCAGTTGGGGGCCGAACACCGGGGAGCTGTTTTTT
CDR3aa: CATSWGPNTGELFF
j_gene: TRBJ2-2
v_gene: TRBV24-1
d_gene: .
abundance: .

CDR3nt: TGTGCCAGCAGTTTCGTCGCCTACGAGCAGTACTTC
CDR3aa: CASSFVAYEQYF
j_gene: TRBJ2-7
v_gene: TRBV27
d_gene: .
abundance: .

CDR3nt: TGTGCCAGTAGTATAGTAAGAGCTGACTCCTCTGGGGCCAACGTCCTGACTTTC
CDR3aa: CASSIVRADSSGANVLTF
j_gene: TRBJ2-6
v_gene: TRBV19
d_gene: .
abundance: .

CDR3nt: TGTGCCAGCATTAAGAGCGGGACGGTTGGATATACGCAGTATTTT
CDR3aa: CASIKSGTVGYTQYF
j_gene: TRBJ2-3
v_gene: TRBV6-4
d_gene: TRBD2
abundance: .

CDR3nt: TGTGCCAGCAGTCCGGTGGACAGGGCGGATGAGCAGTTCTTC
CDR3aa: CASSPVDRADEQFF
j_gene: TRBJ2-1
v_gene: TRBV27
d_gene: TRBD1
abundance: .

CDR3nt: TGTGCCATCAGTGAGTACAGACAGGAAAACTATGGCTACACCTTC
CDR3aa: CAISEYRQENYGYTF
j_gene: TRBJ1-2
v_gene: TRBV10-3
d_gene: .
abundance: .

CDR3nt: TGTGCCAGCAGCTTAAGAGGACAGGGGGCGAACGAGCAGTACTTC
CDR3aa: CASSLRGQGANEQYF
j_gene: TRBJ2-7
v_gene: TRBV7-2
d_gene: TRBD1
abundance: .

CDR3nt: TGTGCCAGTAGTAGCACAGGGGCCGGGGAATCACCCCTCCACTTT
CDR3aa: CASSSTGAGESPLHF
j_gene: TRBJ1-6
v_gene: TRBV19
d_gene: TRBD1
abundance: .

CDR3nt: TGTGCCACCAGTGATGAACAGGGAAATGGCTACACCTTC
CDR3aa: CATSDEQGNGYTF
j_gene: TRBJ1-2
v_gene: TRBV24-1
d_gene: .
abundance: .

CDR3nt: TGCGCCAGCAGCTTGGGGACAGGGGGAAGTCAGCCCCAGCATTTT
CDR3aa: CASSLGTGGSQPQHF
j_gene: TRBJ1-5
v_gene: TRBV5-1
d_gene: TRBD1
abundance: .

CDR3nt: TGTGCCATCAGTGAGGGTAGGGACTCTGGAGAAAAACTGTTTTTT
CDR3aa: CAISEGRDSGEKLFF
j_gene: TRBJ1-4
v_gene: TRBV10-3
d_gene: .
abundance: .

CDR3nt: TGTGCCAGCAGTTTACCCGGTCCACTAATCTACAATGAGCAGTTCTTC
CDR3aa: CASSLPGPLIYNEQFF
j_gene: TRBJ2-1
v_gene: TRBV28
d_gene: .
abundance: once

CDR3nt: TGTGCCAGCAGCGTAACCCCAGGGGGCGAGCAGTACTTC
CDR3aa: CASSVTPGGEQYF
j_gene: TRBJ2-7
v_gene: TRBV9
d_gene: TRBD1
abundance: .

CDR3nt: TGTGCCAGCAGTGAGGGGGGACAGCTTGAGCAGTTCTTC
CDR3aa: CASSEGGQLEQFF
j_gene: TRBJ2-1
v_gene: TRBV6-1
d_gene: .
abundance: .

CDR3nt: TGTGCCAGCAGCCTAGCGGGAAAGGAGACCCAGTACTTC
CDR3aa: CASSLAGKETQYF
j_gene: TRBJ2-5
v_gene: TRBV25-1
d_gene: TRBD2
abundance: .

CDR3nt: TGTGCCATCAGTGAGTTGAGAGGCGGCCAAGAGACCCAGTACTTC
CDR3aa: CAISELRGGQETQYF
j_gene: TRBJ2-5
v_gene: TRBV10-3
d_gene: .
abundance: .

CDR3nt: TGCGCCAGCAGTGACCAGCGGGACGGCTCCTACGAGCAGTACTTC
CDR3aa: CASSDQRDGSYEQYF
j_gene: TRBJ2-7
v_gene: TRBV10-1
d_gene: TRBD2
abundance: .

CDR3nt: TGTGCCAGCAGTTACTCGACGGGACAAGCCTACGAGCAGTACTTC
CDR3aa: CASSYSTGQAYEQYF
j_gene: TRBJ2-7
v_gene: TRBV6-5
d_gene: .
abundance: .